This T cell receptor (beta chain) appears in the sequencing data of a study of regulatory dendritic cells for organ transplantation (dated by TCRdb to about 2017). With regard to the full study: Before and after allostimulation with regulatory or mature dendritic cells, TCRbeta repertoires were sequenced from sorted naive and memory CD4+ and CD8+ T cells. The paper's findings and limits, for the study overall: The repertoires of naive CD4+ and CD8+ T cells were highly diverse, while memory cell repertoires were less diverse, with memory CD8+ cells being the most oligoclonal. Of the resting subsets, memory CD8+ T cells had the largest number of alloreactive TCR clonotypes. In both subjects, allostimulation led to expansion of memory CD8+ clones, though the expansion induced by regulatory dendritic cells appeared to be more limited than that induced by mature dendritic cells. The authors pointed out considerable heterogeneity between individuals in the alloreactive memory CD8+ T cell pool, and only a couple of subjects were sequenced.

Of note for this clone: Its binding antigen is unknown. No base qualities exist here, and no much larger clone lies one base off it.

TCRbeta CDR3 regions were amplified by multiplexed two-step PCR using Vbeta-specific forward primers and Jbeta-specific reverse primers. TCRbeta libraries were sequenced on an Illumina instrument through the immunoSEQ service. In the original analysis: IMGT annotation was used to assign V, D and J genes, and synthetic CDR3 analogues were used to correct counts for multiplex PCR bias. In the immunoSEQ Analyzer, repertoire clonality was calculated as one minus normalized Shannon entropy. Whether a clone counted as expanded was decided by Fisher's exact test with Benjamini-Hochberg false discovery rate control and a two-tailed cutoff of P<0.01. TCRdb limited this immuneACCESS table to in-frame rearrangements with V and J called. A share of clones is missing; checked studies link under half to unresolved V genes, and the rest is unexplained. The D gene and trimming were derived from the DNA, and the V and J assignments and clone size from that table. This sample comprises 22,000 or so clones, just under 75% of them detected only once. Roughly 0.96% of the sample comes from the top ten.

FACS was used to sort naive T cells as CD45RA+ cells and memory T cells as CD45RO+ CD4+ or CD8+ cells. The T cells used for TCR sequencing were obtained from a couple of healthy control subjects. Sorted T cell subsets that were not stimulated were used as baseline controls for the mixed lymphocyte reactions. The Qiagen DNeasy Blood & Tissue Kit was used to extract genomic DNA. This sequence originates from a human donor in good health. The sequenced material came from memory CD4+ T cells from blood. The sample's cell subset or site label, in plain terms: CD45RO+ memory T cells.

CDR3 sequence: CSVAPNYYEQYF. In nucleotide form, the sequence is TGCAGCGTTGCGCCCAACTACTACGAGCAGTACTTC. The chain is assembled from TRBV29-1 and TRBJ2-7, with no reliable assignment of the D segment. Between the V and J ends, shortened by 4 bases and 3 bases respectively, the junction contains 10 bases. The CDR3 holds 12 amino acids from the cysteine to the phenylalanine. Only CDR3 DNA remains: 36 bases, in frame from the first base. CDR1 is given as SQVTM and CDR2 as ANQGSEA, both from the germline V gene.